This T cell receptor (beta chain) was identified in a study of blood T cell repertoires in COVID-19. Study in general: There were acute and convalescent COVID-19 samples, and they came from the United States, Italy and Spain. PBMCs, B-cell-depleted T cells, or T cells provided the cDNA or gDNA that made up the material.

As processed by the authors: Reference gene primers were amplified, and this amplification served to estimate nucleated cell counts. Produced via immunoSEQ multiplex PCR; TCRdb's table is partial and in-frame only. That table supplies the V and J calls and clone size; D and trimming were determined from the DNA. This table has 100,000 to 150,000 clones, over 75% appearing once. This clone appeared a single time. From germline, CDR1 is SGHDN and CDR2 FVKESK. The CDR3 covers 15 residues. V dropped 5 bases and J dropped 8 bases, with 19 bases sitting between them. Specimen: peripheral blood. The chain recombines TRBV14 with TRBJ2-1; perhaps TRBD2 as D (6 bases). This sequence originates from a man aged 45-65 years with acute or convalescent COVID-19. The CDR3 sequence: CASSLREKIVDEQFF. As DNA, the CDR3 is TGTGCCAGCAGCTTACGGGAGAAGATTGTCGATGAGCAGTTCTTC.